The following is a T cell receptor beta chain sequence with its context. Its antigen is not identified. Time point defined: week 47, end of study. Each dose of the vaccine consisted of 300 ug of mutant IDH1 20-mer peptide, with topical imiquimod. This sample is part of a study of a mutant IDH1 vaccine in newly diagnosed glioma. Study as a whole: An approximately 62% male, 37.5% female split and a mean age of 40.4 years characterized treated patients. Prior therapy was radiotherapy, temozolomide, or both; most received both. The timing of visit V12 was week 35, and that of visit V13 was week 47. The study, taken as a whole, reports: Induction of immune responses by the vaccine occurred in just under 95% of patients.

TCRdb keeps only in-frame clones here, not all; method: immunoSEQ multiplex PCR. The sample carries under 45,000 clones, approximately 82% recorded once. Trimming removed 6 bases at V and 0 bases at J, with 14 bases between. The CDR3 runs to 15 residues. Germline CDR1 reads SGHVS; CDR2 reads FQNEAQ. The chain has TRBV7-8 and TRBJ1-2; D gene ambiguous. The material sequenced was PBMCs, taken from a glioma patient whose treatment included an IDH1 peptide vaccine. This TCR came from a man aged 18-30 years with glioma. Some clones in this sample may be carry-over from other donors' samples. The CDR3 DNA reads TGTGCCAGCAGGCCCCTGGGGTTGGCTAACTATGGCTACACCTTC. This translates into CASRPLGLANYGYTF.